Each of the 27 T cell receptor beta chains below was sequenced from the same sample in a study of cytomegalovirus exposure and HLA in healthy donors. Both 60 Vbeta primers and 13 Jbeta primers went into the PCR. The protocol was immunoSEQ multiplex PCR, while the TCRdb copy is restricted to in-frame clones and leaves out a portion. Seen here are around 200,000 clones, around 89% observed once, and the top ten hold about 1%. The sample consisted of PBMCs. The receptors derive from a woman younger than 30 in good health and CMV-seronegative.

The CDR3 protein is CASSLGGANTEAFF. The CDR3 coding sequence is TGTGCCAGCAGCTTAGGAGGGGCGAACACTGAAGCTTTCTTT. The V and J genes are TRBV7-3 and TRBJ1-1; D perhaps matches TRBD1 (5 bases). Germline V gene data show CDR1 as SGHTA and CDR2 as FQGTGA. The CDR3 contains 14 residues. Trimming shortened V by 2 bases and J by 1 base, and 8 bases separated the two germline ends.

This rearrangement joins TRBV11-2 to TRBJ1-1; TRBD1 matches at 9 bases. Trimming removed 5 bases from V and 4 bases from J; junction bases left unmatched: 8. CDR1 and CDR2 from the germline V gene are SGHAT and FQNNGV. This CDR3 spans 15 amino acids. Here the CDR3 DNA reads TGTGCCAGCAGCCCCGACAGGGGGGCGGGCACTGAAGCTTTCTTT. It codes for CASSPDRGAGTEAFF.

The chain combines TRBV2 with TRBJ2-1; 11 bases match TRBD2. The CDR3 is 16 amino acids. V lost 4 bases, J lost 12 bases, and 14 bases stayed unmatched. Germline-derived CDR1 and CDR2 are SNHLY and FYNNEI. This chain's CDR3 is CASSAPGTSGRVGQFF. The CDR3, as DNA: TGTGCCAGCAGTGCCCCCGGTACTAGCGGGAGAGTCGGGCAGTTCTTC.

The rearrangement links TRBV18 to TRBJ2-5; 7 bases match TRBD1. Germline V CDR1 and CDR2: KGHSH, LQKENI. V was pared by 2 bases and J by 2 bases, with 2 bases of the junction left unmatched. CDR3 length: 14 residues. The CDR3 sequence: CASSPGQAQETQYF. The CDR3 nucleotides are TGTGCCAGCTCACCAGGACAGGCGCAAGAGACCCAGTACTTC.

The chain has TRBV7-2 and TRBJ1-2, with D unresolved. Trimming took off 1 base at V and 4 bases at J, with 13 bases between the two ends. The CDR3 loop spans 15 amino acids. Germline-derived CDR1 and CDR2 are SGHTA and FQGNSA. The CDR3 DNA reads as TGTGCCAGCAGCTTAGATTGGGCCCCGCTCTATGGCTACACCTTC. Protein sequence: CASSLDWAPLYGYTF. The full variable domain, with the rest looked up from reference TRBV7-2 and TRBJ1-2, is GAGVSQSPSNKVTEKGKDVELRCDPISGHTALYWYRQSLGQGLEFLIYFQGNSAPDKSGLPSDRFSAERTGGSVSTLTIQRTQQEDSAVYLCASSLDWAPLYGYTFGSGTRLTVV.

This sequence joins TRBV10-1 and TRBJ2-4; TRBD1 matches at 9 bases. Unmatched junction bases numbered 4, after V lost 3 bases and J lost 4 bases. The CDR3 is made up of 15 amino acids. Germline CDR1 is WNHNN and CDR2 is SYGVQD (reference sequence). CDR3 residues: CASSDTGTGKNIQYF. The CDR3 DNA is TGCGCCAGCAGTGACACCGGGACAGGGAAAAACATTCAGTACTTC.

This chain uses TRBV2 with TRBJ1-4; the D gene is possibly TRBD1 (6 bases). Per the germline V gene, CDR1 is SNHLY and CDR2 is FYNNEI. CDR3 length: 15 residues. V dropped 3 bases and J dropped 5 bases, with 13 bases sitting between them. CDR3 coding DNA: TGTGCCAGCAGTGACGTTAGGGGGAGAAATGAAAAACTGTTTTTT. Protein sequence: CASSDVRGRNEKLFF.

The rearrangement uses TRBV7-8 and TRBJ2-1; TRBD2 matches at 8 bases. Per the germline V gene, CDR1 is SGHVS and CDR2 is FQNEAQ. V shed 5 bases and J 5 bases; nucleotides not matched to a gene: 8. The CDR3 loop spans 15 amino acids. CDR3 region: CASSHGGAGHNEQFF. DNA for the CDR3: TGTGCCAGCAGCCACGGGGGGGCCGGTCACAATGAGCAGTTCTTC.

J is TRBJ1-2 and V is TRBV11-3; 9 bases agree with TRBD1. In germline, CDR1 is SGHNT, CDR2 YENEEA. CDR3 length: 17 amino acids. The V and J ends lost 0 bases and 4 bases, in that order; junction bases with no gene match: 9. CDR3 DNA sequence: TGTGCCAGCAGCTTAGATGATTGGGACAGGGCTCCCTATGGCTACACCTTC. As protein: CASSLDDWDRAPYGYTF.

The chain uses TRBV4-3 and TRBJ2-5; 8 positions match TRBD1. The CDR3 extends over 15 amino acids. Germline V gene data show CDR1 as LGHNA and CDR2 as YSLEER. J lost 4 bases, V lost 1 base, and 5 bases had no gene match. DNA for the CDR3: TGCGCCAGCAGCCAAGGTGACAGGGGTTTAGAGACCCAGTACTTC. It codes for CASSQGDRGLETQYF.

V is TRBV11-2 and J is TRBJ1-1; 10 nucleotides align to TRBD1. Germline CDR1 is SGHAT and CDR2 is FQNNGV. The CDR3 is made up of 17 amino acids. V lost 7 bases and J lost 0; bases outside the gene matches: 11. The DNA of the CDR3 is TGTGCCAGCACAGGGGCCGGGACAGGGGTCATGAACACTGAAGCTTTCTTT. Translation gives CASTGAGTGVMNTEAFF. Combining the CDR3 with reference TRBV11-2 and TRBJ1-1 gives the whole variable domain EAGVAQSPRYKIIEKRQSVAFWCNPISGHATLYWYQQILGQGPKLLIQFQNNGVVDDSQLPKDRFSAERLKGVDSTLKIQPAKLEDSAVYLCASTGAGTGVMNTEAFFGQGTRLTVV.

The V call is TRBV7-9, the J call TRBJ1-5; D unresolved. This CDR3 region has 12 residues. V gave up 8 bases and J gave up 3 bases, with 8 bases separating them. CDR1 SEHNR and CDR2 FQNEAQ come from the germline V gene (reference sequence). The CDR3 spells CASGLSNQPQHF. The CDR3 DNA follows: TGTGCCAGCGGACTGTCCAATCAGCCCCAGCATTTT.

This clone was seen just once. The chain is built from TRBV6-1 and TRBJ2-5; possible D gene TRBD1, 5 bases. V was clipped by 6 bases and J by 1 base, with 12 bases between them. Germline V gene lookup returns CDR1 MNHNS and CDR2 SASEGT. The CDR3 runs 14 residues. This CDR3 is CASRIDRIQETQYF. CDR3 nucleotides: TGTGCCAGCAGGATTGACAGAATCCAAGAGACCCAGTACTTC.

In DNA, the CDR3 is TGCGCCAGCAGAAAAGGCGGGACTAGCTTTCTGTACTTC. This encodes CASRKGGTSFLYF. The rearrangement uses TRBV5-1 and TRBJ2-7; 9 nucleotides line up with TRBD2. With 5 bases clipped from V and 12 bases from J, the junction kept 12 bases outside the gene matches. The CDR3 is made up of 13 amino acids. CDR1 and CDR2 (germline): SGHRS, YFSETQ.

A word on this clone: At one end the junction does not follow the germline gene, possibly because of a read error. The V call is TRBV7-9, the J call TRBJ2-1, with D perhaps matching TRBD2 (7 bases). The CDR3 contains 12 residues. The germline V gene has CDR1 SEHNR and CDR2 FQNEAQ (reference sequence). In DNA, the CDR3 is TGTGCCAGCAGCTTAAGGGGGGGGAGATTGGTCTTC. This codes for CASSLRGGRLVF.

This clone was detected once. This chain connects TRBV7-9 to TRBJ1-2; D is unresolved. V gave up 3 bases and J gave up 4 bases, with 12 bases separating them. CDR1 is SEHNR, CDR2 FQNEAQ, per germline (reference sequence). The CDR3 is 14 residues long. The CDR3 nucleotides are TGTGCCAGCAGCTTTTACTCCGAACGCTATGGCTACACCTTC. Translating gives CASSFYSERYGYTF.

J is TRBJ1-2 and V is TRBV10-2; 7 bases map to TRBD1. V gave up 6 bases and J gave up 1 base; unmatched junction bases: 5. CDR3 size: 14 residues. CDR1 is WSHSY and CDR2 is SAAADI in the germline V gene. CDR3 loop: CASRGQVFNYGYTF. CDR3 coding DNA: TGCGCCAGCAGAGGACAGGTTTTTAACTATGGCTACACCTTC.

The chain links TRBV5-6 to TRBJ2-5; D not resolved. This CDR3 contains 13 residues. The V end lost 2 bases, the J end lost 5 bases, and 10 bases lay between the germline ends. Germline CDR1 and CDR2: SGHDT and YYEEEE. In DNA, the CDR3 is TGTGCCAGCAGCTTTGACTTAGAGGAGACCCAGTACTTC. It translates to CASSFDLEETQYF.

The CDR3 nucleotides are TGTGCCAGCAGCTCCAGGGCAGGGGGAGCTGAAGCTTTCTTT. Translated, it gives CASSSRAGGAEAFF. The rearrangement joins TRBV7-8 to TRBJ1-1, with TRBD1 matching over 7 bases. V was pared by 4 bases and J by 6 bases, with 8 bases of the junction left unmatched. CDR1 SGHVS and CDR2 FQNEAQ come from the germline V gene. CDR3 length: 14 residues.

In this sample, this clone turned up once. V usage is TRBV7-6 and J usage is TRBJ2-7; D possibly corresponds to TRBD2 (5 bases). Germline V gives CDR1 SGHVS, CDR2 FNYEAQ. Trimming removed 2 bases at V and 7 bases at J, with 15 bases between. The length of the CDR3 is 14 residues. CDR3 residues: CASSLSGSTGEQYF. The CDR3 DNA is TGTGCCAGCAGCTTAAGCGGCTCGACGGGGGAGCAGTACTTC.

A single count supports this clone. The chain combines TRBV9 with TRBJ2-3; a weak D match, TRBD2 (5 bases). The germline CDR1 and CDR2 sequences are SGDLS and YYNGEE. With 3 bases removed from V and 6 bases from J, the gap between germline ends came to 11 bases. CDR3 length: 13 amino acids. The CDR3 DNA follows: TGTGCCAGCAGCGCGGGGAACTGGGATACGCAGTATTTT. It encodes CASSAGNWDTQYF.

The chain recombines TRBV7-2 with TRBJ2-1; tentative D call: TRBD1 (6 bases). Between the trimmed V and J ends, which lost 2 bases and 7 bases, there was a span of 12 bases. CDR1 and CDR2 (germline): SGHTA, FQGNSA. The CDR3 loop spans 14 amino acids. CDR3 sequence (DNA): TGTGCCAGCAGCTTAAGGGACACCGGGAATGAGCAGTTCTTC. Translated: CASSLRDTGNEQFF. The full variable domain, with the rest looked up from reference TRBV7-2 and TRBJ2-1, is GAGVSQSPSNKVTEKGKDVELRCDPISGHTALYWYRQSLGQGLEFLIYFQGNSAPDKSGLPSDRFSAERTGGSVSTLTIQRTQQEDSAVYLCASSLRDTGNEQFFGPGTRLTVL.

This clone has only one observation. V gene TRBV4-2 combines with J gene TRBJ2-1, with TRBD1 as a possible D gene (7 bases). The CDR3 consists of 15 residues. Germline-derived CDR1 and CDR2 are LGHNA and YNFKEQ. Trimming removed 0 bases from V and 4 bases from J, with 10 bases in between. The CDR3 DNA follows: TGTGCCAGCAGCCAAGACAGGGGGAGGTACAATGAGCAGTTCTTC. This sequence encodes CASSQDRGRYNEQFF.

This chain links TRBV4-1 with TRBJ2-1, with a tentative D call TRBD2 (5 bases). The CDR3 runs to 16 residues. The germline CDR1 and CDR2 sequences are MGHRA and YSYEKL. The germline V and J ends were trimmed by 1 base and 2 bases, with 12 bases remaining between them. In DNA, the CDR3 is TGCGCCAGCAGCCAAGTGGGCGGGCCGGCCTACAATGAGCAGTTCTTC. Encoded protein: CASSQVGGPAYNEQFF.

The rearrangement links TRBV2 to TRBJ1-2; 8 bases align to TRBD1. CDR3 length: 13 residues. The germline gives CDR1 SNHLY, CDR2 FYNNEI. V lost 7 bases, J lost 8 bases, and 9 bases stayed unmatched. CDR3 sequence reads: CASNQQGARGYTF. The CDR3 DNA follows: TGTGCCAGCAACCAGCAGGGGGCGCGGGGCTACACCTTC.

The chain combines TRBV28 with TRBJ2-5, with 9 positions matching TRBD2. This CDR3 region has 17 residues. V lost 7 bases to trimming and J lost 2 bases; unmatched junction nucleotides: 14. Germline-derived CDR1 and CDR2 are MDHEN and SYDVKM. CDR3 sequence: CASKEVGTSGWQETQYF. CDR3 DNA: TGTGCCAGCAAAGAGGTGGGAACTAGCGGGTGGCAAGAGACCCAGTACTTC.

The chain combines TRBV11-2 with TRBJ2-7; 7 positions match TRBD2. The V and J ends lost 1 base and 5 bases, in that order; junction bases with no gene match: 5. Per the germline V gene, CDR1 is SGHAT and CDR2 is FQNNGV. CDR3 size: 14 residues. The CDR3 nucleotides read TGTGCCAGCAGCTTAGTTGCGGGAGTTAACGAGCAGTACTTC. It translates to CASSLVAGVNEQYF.